The following is a TCR beta chain sequence with its context. Resolution of symptoms, clearance, or two negative PCRs was present in recovered Cohort 3 donors. This specimen comes from a study of blood T cell repertoires in COVID-19. Data came from immunoSEQ multiplex PCR; TCRdb stores just in-frame clones and leaves some out. The repertoire holds approximately 300,000 clones, with 70% to 90% as singletons. Sequenced material: PBMCs or T cells enriched from blood (not recorded which). The TCR sequence derives from a woman under 30 who had recovered from COVID-19.

The CDR3 spells CAWSSAPGGTSGVSYLTDTQYF. The CDR3 DNA reads as TGTGCCTGGAGCTCCGCGCCCGGAGGGACTAGCGGGGTCTCCTATCTCACAGATACGCAGTATTTT. This chain joins TRBV30 and TRBJ2-3; 13 nucleotides line up with TRBD2. Per germline, CDR1 GTSNPN and CDR2 SVGIG (reference sequence). The V and J ends lost 3 bases and 2 bases, in that order; junction bases with no gene match: 23. The CDR3 runs 22 residues.